This T cell receptor (beta chain) is from a study of blood T cell repertoires in COVID-19. The CDR3 sequence is 17 residues long. Germline CDR1 reads MNHNY; CDR2 reads SVGAGI (reference sequence). V lost 6 bases to trimming and J lost 4 bases, with 24 bases between them. As handled by the study authors: From reference gene primer amplification, estimates of nucleated cell counts were derived. Clones were sequenced by immunoSEQ multiplex PCR, and TCRdb holds only the in-frame ones, with some missing. The DNA gave D and trimming, while V, J and clone size come from that table. Here the sample spans around 440,000 clones, 88% being singletons. This clone was found once.

J is TRBJ1-2 and V is TRBV6-6; D is undetermined. This clonotype originated in a woman aged 50 to 60 with COVID-19, enrolled during active disease. Material for sequencing was peripheral blood. The CDR3 reads CASSRPTMTLGGYGYTF. The CDR3 DNA reads TGTGCCAGCAGCCGACCGACAATGACGTTGGGAGGCTATGGCTACACCTTC.